This TCR beta chain was obtained from a study of OX40 agonist ivuxolimab in advanced cancers. Across the whole study: Patients treated during dose escalation were battling hepatocellular carcinoma, melanoma, renal cell or head and neck cancer. Mean age about 60 years, range about 20 to 79; around 80% male. Study-wide points: Clonal expansion from baseline to week 6 occurred in both CD4+ and CD8+ T cells. On average, a greater number of expanded clones characterised CD8+ T cells relative to CD4+.

Assay used: immunoSEQ multiplex PCR; TCRdb lists only in-frame clones, some missing. This table has about 46,000 clones, around 86% appearing once. A note on this clone: Antigen unknown.

The germline V gene encodes CDR1 MGHRA and CDR2 YSYEKL. The CDR3 is 15 amino acids. With 4 bases clipped from V and 8 bases from J, the junction kept 11 bases outside the gene matches. This sequence was found in an adult with an advanced solid tumor such as melanoma, head and neck, liver or kidney cancer. The sample consisted of CD4+ or CD8+ T cells sorted from blood, taken in a trial of the OX40 agonist ivuxolimab. The V and J genes are TRBV4-1 and TRBJ2-1, with 7 bases lining up with TRBD2. CDR3 amino acids: CASSRLAGVGDEQFF. The CDR3 DNA reads as TGCGCCAGCAGCCGGTTGGCGGGAGTGGGAGATGAGCAGTTCTTC.